The rows below give T cell receptor beta chains drawn from one sample of a study of OX40 agonist ivuxolimab in advanced cancers. Assay: immunoSEQ multiplex PCR; the TCRdb copy retains only in-frame clones and omits some. The sample holds about 17,000 clones, around 82% seen once. Specimen: CD4+ or CD8+ T cells sorted from blood, collected in a trial of the OX40 agonist ivuxolimab. These receptor sequences come from an adult with an advanced solid tumor such as melanoma, head and neck, liver or kidney cancer. The CDR3 runs from the conserved cysteine through the conserved F or W. A D gene is named only where the DNA matches it firmly. For some rows the clone size is stated as once, few or many, or as a class when expanded; others skip it.

d_gene,len,abundance,j_gene,v_gene,CDR3aa,CDR3nt
-,15,-,TRBJ2-6,TRBV19,CAAGNRDSGANVLTF,TGTGCCGCCGGGAACAGGGACTCTGGGGCCAACGTCCTGACTTTC
-,14,-,TRBJ1-2,TRBV19,CASSPGGGRSGYTF,TGTGCCAGTAGTCCGGGGGGAGGACGTAGTGGCTACACCTTC
-,13,-,TRBJ1-6,TRBV9,CASSVGVVSPLHF,TGTGCCAGCAGCGTAGGTGTGGTCTCACCCCTCCACTTT
-,14,-,TRBJ2-1,TRBV6-6,CASSWRDSLDEQFF,TGTGCCAGCAGTTGGCGGGACTCCTTAGATGAGCAGTTCTTC
-,14,-,TRBJ1-3,TRBV6-5,CASSYSIAANTIYF,TGTGCCAGCAGTTACTCGATCGCGGCTAACACCATATATTTT
TRBD1,17,-,TRBJ2-1,TRBV5-1,CASSLVPGTGAYNEQFF,TGCGCCAGCAGCTTGGTCCCCGGGACAGGGGCCTACAATGAGCAGTTCTTC
-,13,-,TRBJ2-3,TRBV7-2,CASSFGVSDTQYF,TGTGCCAGCAGCTTCGGGGTTAGCGATACGCAGTATTTT
TRBD1,14,-,TRBJ2-7,TRBV10-1,CACYSGTGYYEQYF,TGCGCCTGCTATTCAGGGACAGGGTACTACGAGCAGTACTTC
TRBD2,15,few,TRBJ2-2,TRBV4-1,CASRPIAGDTGELFF,TGCGCCAGCAGGCCCATAGCGGGAGACACCGGGGAGCTGTTTTTT
-,13,once,TRBJ1-5,TRBV7-2,CASSPLVDQPQHF,TGTGCCAGCAGCCCCCTGGTGGATCAGCCCCAGCATTTT
-,15,-,TRBJ1-1,TRBV7-3,CASSTSPGPNTEAFF,TGTGCCAGCAGCACGTCTCCGGGGCCGAACACTGAAGCTTTCTTT
-,14,-,TRBJ2-5,TRBV6-1,CASSVNGVKETQYF,TGTGCCAGCAGTGTTAACGGGGTAAAAGAGACCCAGTACTTC
-,13,-,TRBJ2-2,TRBV4-3,CASSQDFSGELFF,TGCGCCAGCAGCCAAGATTTCAGCGGGGAGCTGTTTTTT
TRBD2,14,few,TRBJ2-1,TRBV29-1,CSVDPAGIYNEQFF,TGCAGCGTTGATCCAGCGGGGATATACAATGAGCAGTTCTTC
-,13,-,TRBJ1-5,TRBV12-5,CASALTGGQPQHF,TGTGCTAGTGCCCTGACTGGGGGGCAGCCCCAGCATTTT
-,15,-,TRBJ1-1,TRBV4-1,CASSQDAGANTEAFF,TGCGCCAGCAGCCAAGATGCGGGGGCTAACACTGAAGCTTTCTTT
TRBD2,17,-,TRBJ2-3,TRBV15,CATSGQISGTSTDTQYF,TGTGCCACCAGCGGGCAGATTAGCGGGACGAGCACAGATACGCAGTATTTT
-,13,-,TRBJ2-7,TRBV21-1,CASSKDWVYEQYF,TGTGCCAGCAGCAAAGATTGGGTCTACGAGCAGTACTTC
TRBD2,14,few,TRBJ2-7,TRBV9,CASSVGTSGSEQYF,TGTGCCAGCAGCGTAGGGACTAGCGGGAGCGAGCAGTACTTC
-,14,-,TRBJ2-3,TRBV5-1,CASSGGDSTDTQYF,TGCGCCAGCAGCGGCGGGGACAGCACAGATACGCAGTATTTT
-,14,once,TRBJ2-5,TRBV5-4,CASSPGVKQETQYF,TGTGCCAGCAGCCCCGGGGTAAAACAAGAGACCCAGTACTTC
-,15,-,TRBJ2-3,TRBV11-2,CASSFGYPSTDTQYF,TGTGCCAGCAGCTTCGGATATCCAAGCACAGATACGCAGTATTTT
-,16,few,TRBJ2-1,TRBV5-6,CASSLGGRPSYNEQFF,TGTGCCAGCAGCTTGGGGGGGAGACCGAGCTACAATGAGCAGTTCTTC
TRBD1,15,-,TRBJ2-7,TRBV7-2,CASSSDRASSYEQYF,TGTGCCAGCAGCTCAGACAGGGCCTCCTCCTACGAGCAGTACTTC
TRBD1,17,-,TRBJ2-7,TRBV27,CASSLSRTGTGLYEQYF,TGTGCCAGCAGTTTATCCCGCACCGGGACAGGGCTCTACGAGCAGTACTTC
-,16,few,TRBJ1-5,TRBV5-6,CASSLSRDYSNQPQHF,TGTGCCAGCAGCTTGAGCAGGGACTATAGCAATCAGCCCCAGCATTTT
TRBD2,16,-,TRBJ2-1,TRBV27,CASSLSGSGLYNEQFF,TGTGCCAGCAGTCTAAGCGGGAGCGGACTTTACAATGAGCAGTTCTTC
-,14,few,TRBJ2-7,TRBV15,CATSARDGGDEQYF,TGTGCCACCAGCGCCCGCGATGGGGGTGACGAGCAGTACTTC
TRBD1,13,-,TRBJ1-6,TRBV6-5,CASLQGVHSPLHF,TGTGCCAGCCTACAGGGGGTGCATTCACCCCTCCACTTT
-,17,-,TRBJ2-4,TRBV7-3,CASSQLSLSIAKNIQYF,TGTGCCAGCAGCCAATTATCTCTATCTATAGCCAAAAACATTCAGTACTTC
TRBD1,18,-,TRBJ2-3,TRBV5-6,CASSPRQGTAEGTDTQYF,TGTGCCAGCAGCCCGAGACAGGGGACGGCAGAGGGGACAGATACGCAGTATTTT
-,14,-,TRBJ2-2,TRBV5-1,CASSRDFHTGELFF,TGCGCCAGCAGCAGGGACTTTCACACCGGGGAGCTGTTTTTT
-,14,few,TRBJ1-6,TRBV7-2,CASRERSYNSPLHF,TGTGCCAGCCGCGAGAGGTCCTATAATTCACCCCTCCACTTT
-,14,-,TRBJ2-7,TRBV6-6,CASATSGATYEQYF,TGTGCCAGCGCGACAAGCGGCGCTACCTACGAGCAGTACTTC
-,16,-,TRBJ1-3,TRBV5-1,CASSLSVTLSGNTIYF,TGCGCCAGCAGCTTGTCCGTGACACTCTCTGGAAACACCATATATTTT
-,15,-,TRBJ2-5,TRBV7-3,CASSLFGTPQETQYF,TGTGCCAGCAGCTTATTCGGGACCCCCCAAGAGACCCAGTACTTC
-,13,-,TRBJ2-5,TRBV10-3,CAISESRDGTQYF,TGTGCCATCAGTGAGTCGCGGGATGGGACCCAGTACTTC
TRBD2,13,-,TRBJ2-5,TRBV5-5,CASKGLAVGTQYF,TGTGCCAGCAAGGGACTAGCGGTGGGGACCCAGTACTTC
TRBD1,15,-,TRBJ1-1,TRBV7-9,CASSFLDREGPEAFF,TGTGCCAGCAGCTTTCTGGACAGGGAGGGCCCTGAAGCTTTCTTT
-,15,-,TRBJ2-1,TRBV5-1,CASSLDGASYNEQFF,TGCGCCAGCAGCTTGGACGGGGCCTCCTACAATGAGCAGTTCTTC
-,16,-,TRBJ1-1,TRBV28,CASTAERARWNTEAFF,TGTGCCAGCACCGCGGAGAGGGCAAGGTGGAACACTGAAGCTTTCTTT
-,14,few,TRBJ1-4,TRBV10-3,CAISEGTANEKLFF,TGTGCCATCAGTGAGGGTACGGCTAATGAAAAACTGTTTTTT
-,18,-,TRBJ1-4,TRBV19,CASSMDPAGTATNEKLFF,TGTGCCAGTAGTATGGATCCCGCGGGTACCGCAACTAATGAAAAACTGTTTTTT